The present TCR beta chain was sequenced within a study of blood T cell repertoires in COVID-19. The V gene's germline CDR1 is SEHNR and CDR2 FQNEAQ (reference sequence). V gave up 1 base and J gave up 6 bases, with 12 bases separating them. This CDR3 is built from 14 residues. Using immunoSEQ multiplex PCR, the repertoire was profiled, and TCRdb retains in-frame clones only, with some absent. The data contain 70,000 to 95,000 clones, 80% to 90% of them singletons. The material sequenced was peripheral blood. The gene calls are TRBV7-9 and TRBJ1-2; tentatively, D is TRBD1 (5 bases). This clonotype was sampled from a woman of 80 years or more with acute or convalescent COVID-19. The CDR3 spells CASSLEGRDHGYTF. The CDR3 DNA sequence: TGTGCCAGCAGCTTAGAAGGCAGGGATCATGGCTACACCTTC.